This TCR beta chain is from a study of T cell repertoires in cytomegalovirus infection. The study, taken as a whole, reports: The cumulative frequency of public TCR beta families distinguished individuals who carried CMV together with the relevant HLA. CMV-specific TCR beta clonotypes restricted by HLA-C dominated the ex vivo response.

This clonotype was observed a handful of times. Its antigen is currently unknown. Each CDR3 protein is one row after TCRdb ran MiXCR on the reads. The sample lists about 110,000 distinct CDR3 sequences, roughly a tenth occurring once. The CDR3 length is 15 residues. The germline CDR1 and CDR2 sequences are SEHNR and FQNEAQ (reference sequence). The V segment lost 1 base and the J segment 4 bases; nucleotides outside the gene matches: 4. The genes are TRBV7-9 and TRBJ1-1, with 9 bases lining up with TRBD1. Sequenced: PBMCs, sequenced either directly or after in vitro stimulation (not recorded which). This clonotype was sampled from a human donor in good health (CMV status not recorded). Some clones in this sample may be carry-over from other donors' samples. The CDR3 here is CASSLVGTGPTEAFF. The CDR3 DNA reads as TGTGCCAGCAGCTTAGTGGGGACAGGGCCCACTGAAGCTTTCTTT.